The 26 T cell receptor beta chains reported below all come from one sample, sequenced in a study of Ad26.COV2.S vaccination and SARS-CoV-2 variants. The treatment here: over 15 received Ad26.COV2.S at low or high dose, single or two shots; several received placebo; per-sample allocation not given. Samples came from day 63 after the first vaccine or placebo injection. The assay was immunoSEQ multiplex PCR, and TCRdb's table has in-frame clones only and misses some. The table includes about 320,000 clones, approximately 86% detected once. This specimen consisted of peripheral blood, obtained in a trial of Ad26.COV2.S vaccine versus placebo. The receptors were sampled from a person between 18 and 65 years old who received the Ad26.COV2.S COVID-19 vaccine or a placebo.

The chain is built from TRBV19 and TRBJ1-2; 8 nucleotides agree with TRBD1. The V and J ends lost 5 bases and 8 bases, in that order; junction bases with no gene match: 10. Germline V lookup: CDR1 LNHDA, CDR2 SQIVND (reference sequence). This CDR3 has 14 residues. The chain's CDR3 is CASSPGGAARGYTF. The DNA of the CDR3 is TGTGCCAGTAGTCCAGGGGGCGCGGCGAGGGGCTACACCTTC.

This clone was seen more than once but under ten times. The chain joins TRBV3-1 (or the pseudogene TRBV3-2) to TRBJ2-7; D unclear. Trimming took 2 bases from V and 5 from J, leaving 7 bases between them. Germline-derived CDR1 and CDR2 are LGHDT and YNNKEL (reference sequence). This CDR3 has 12 residues. In DNA form, the CDR3 reads TGTGCCAGCAGCCAACGCGCGAACGAGCAGTACTTC. This sequence encodes CASSQRANEQYF.

This chain uses TRBV6-5 with TRBJ2-7; the match to TRBD1 covers 11 bases. Germline lookup yields CDR1 MNHEY and CDR2 SVGAGI. With V trimmed by 0 bases and J by 5 bases, 6 bases remained unmatched. The CDR3 extends over 16 amino acids. CDR3 protein: CASSYSWTGGPHEQYF. CDR3 DNA sequence: TGTGCCAGCAGTTACTCTTGGACAGGGGGCCCCCACGAGCAGTACTTC.

The genes are TRBV7-2 and TRBJ1-6; D is uncertain. The germline V gene has CDR1 SGHTA and CDR2 FQGNSA. V lost 3 bases to trimming and J lost 8 bases, with 14 bases between them. The CDR3 covers 15 residues. CDR3 DNA: TGTGCCAGCAGCTTGTTGTCCAGGTATTATTCACCCCTCCACTTT. Its translation is CASSLLSRYYSPLHF.

The chain links TRBV18 to TRBJ2-1; 8 nucleotides match TRBD1. CDR1 is KGHSH, CDR2 LQKENI, per germline. The trim removed 6 bases at V and 2 bases at J, leaving 6 bases unmatched. This CDR3 is 15 amino acids long. CDR3 sequence: CASSPDRGAYNEQFF. The CDR3 DNA reads TGTGCCAGCTCCCCAGACAGGGGCGCCTACAATGAGCAGTTCTTC.

This sequence joins TRBV5-1 and TRBJ2-3, with D maybe TRBD1 (6 bases). Germline CDR1 and CDR2: SGHRS and YFSETQ. Trimming removed 7 bases at V and 6 bases at J, with 15 bases between. This CDR3 region has 13 residues. The chain's CDR3 is CASAPGQLDTQYF. The CDR3 bases are TGCGCCAGCGCCCCAGGACAGCTCGATACGCAGTATTTT.

With regard to this clone: An end of the junction differs from the germline gene, which may be a read error. V gene TRBV27 combines with J gene TRBJ2-6; D not certain. The germline V gene has CDR1 MNHEY and CDR2 SMNVEV (reference sequence). This CDR3 is built from 15 residues. CDR3 nucleotides: TGTGCCAGCAGTTTAGAGCCCCCTGGCGCCAACGTCCTGACTTTC. This codes for CASSLEPPGANVLTF.

This clone appeared a few times. The J gene is TRBJ2-7, the V gene TRBV5-6; 8 nucleotides agree with TRBD1. The CDR3 loop spans 14 amino acids. The V gene end was trimmed by 4 bases and the J gene end by 0 bases; junction bases not matched to a gene: 3. The germline V gene encodes CDR1 SGHDT and CDR2 YYEEEE. The CDR3 nucleotides read TGTGCCAGCAGCCTACAGGGGGGCTCCTACGAGCAGTACTTC. Protein sequence: CASSLQGGSYEQYF.

The CDR3 reads CASSLATTKGSGYTF. The CDR3, as DNA: TGTGCCAGCAGCTTAGCTACGACGAAGGGGTCCGGCTACACCTTC. This chain connects TRBV7-6 to TRBJ1-2; the D gene is possibly TRBD1 (5 bases). Germline V CDR1 and CDR2: SGHVS, FNYEAQ. With 0 bases removed from V and 8 bases from J, the gap between germline ends came to 16 bases. The CDR3 is 15 amino acids. Variable domain in full (rest from reference TRBV7-6 and TRBJ1-2): GAGVSQSPRYKVTKRGQDVALRCDPISGHVSLYWYRQALGQGPEFLTYFNYEAQQDKSGLPNDRFSAERPEGSISTLTIQRTEQRDSAMYRCASSLATTKGSGYTFGSGTRLTVV.

The chain employs TRBV7-9 and TRBJ2-2; 7 nucleotides match TRBD2. Looked up from germline, CDR1 is SEHNR and CDR2 is FQNEAQ (reference sequence). The CDR3 is made up of 19 amino acids. With 2 bases clipped from V and 7 bases from J, the junction kept 19 bases outside the gene matches. The CDR3 DNA reads TGTGCCAGCAGCTTACGGAGGGGCCCGGGGGGTCCGTCTGGCGGGGAGCTGTTTTTT. Amino acid sequence: CASSLRRGPGGPSGGELFF.

The gene calls are TRBV6-6 and TRBJ1-3, with D uncertain. Germline CDR1 MNHNY, CDR2 SVGAGI (reference sequence). The V gene lost 7 bases and the J gene lost 0 bases, with 7 bases spanning the gap. The CDR3 consists of 13 residues. The DNA for the CDR3 is TGTGCCAGCATTCGAGACTCTGGAAACACCATATATTTT. Its translation is CASIRDSGNTIYF.

V is TRBV6-1 and J is TRBJ1-6; D remains unclear. The V gene's germline CDR1 is MNHNS and CDR2 SASEGT. The CDR3 is 14 residues long. V was pared by 1 base and J by 4 bases, with 5 bases between. The CDR3 coding sequence is TGTGCCAGCAGTGAAGTGTATTATAATTCACCCCTCCACTTT. It is translated as CASSEVYYNSPLHF.

This clone was detected only a few times. This chain uses TRBV7-2 with TRBJ1-2, with unresolved D. Germline CDR1 SGHTA, CDR2 FQGNSA. V was clipped by 3 bases and J by 5 bases, with 13 bases between them. CDR3 length: 14 residues. For the CDR3, the DNA is TGTGCCAGCAGCTTTGCCGGGCCTTTTTATGGCTACACCTTC. It is translated as CASSFAGPFYGYTF.

This chain uses TRBV5-6 with TRBJ2-3; D might be TRBD1 (6 bases). The CDR3 has 16 amino acids. Germline V lookup: CDR1 SGHDT, CDR2 YYEEEE. Trimming stripped 4 bases from V and 0 bases from J, with 15 bases between. The CDR3 region has the DNA TGTGCCAGCAGCCCAAGCCCGACAGGTAGCACAGATACGCAGTATTTT. Its translation is CASSPSPTGSTDTQYF.

Comments on this clone: Other nucleotide sequences from this sample produce the same CDR3. DNA of the CDR3: TGTGCCAGCTCACGTACCCAAGACAGCTATTCTAATGAAAAACTGTTTTTT. It encodes CASSRTQDSYSNEKLFF. The chain combines TRBV18 with TRBJ1-4, with a possible D match to TRBD1 (5 bases). CDR3 size: 17 residues. The V end lost 4 bases, the J end lost 3 bases, and 18 bases lay between the germline ends. The germline gives CDR1 KGHSH, CDR2 LQKENI.

This rearrangement joins TRBV5-1 to TRBJ1-2; D call uncertain. The CDR3 has 13 residues. Trimming shortened V by 4 bases and J by 8 bases, and 15 bases separated the two germline ends. Germline-derived CDR1 and CDR2 are SGHRS and YFSETQ. CDR3 in DNA: TGCGCCAGCAGCGAGGGCAGCCTACAAGGCTACACCTTC. This sequence encodes CASSEGSLQGYTF.

The gene calls are TRBV10-1 and TRBJ1-3; TRBD1 is a possible D gene (6 bases). The V and J ends lost 3 bases and 4 bases respectively, with 10 bases between them. From germline, CDR1 is WNHNN and CDR2 SYGVQD (reference sequence). The CDR3 is 14 residues long. The CDR3: CASSDGGPGNTIYF. CDR3 bases: TGCGCCAGCAGTGATGGGGGGCCCGGAAACACCATATATTTT.

CDR3 loop: CASSRGWSTDTQYF. The CDR3 DNA sequence: TGTGCCAGCAGCCGGGGGTGGAGCACAGATACGCAGTATTTT. This chain connects TRBV3-1 (or the pseudogene TRBV3-2) to TRBJ2-3, with D perhaps assigned TRBD1 or TRBD2 (5 bases each). V lost 4 bases and J 0 bases, leaving 8 bases between the germline ends. The germline gives CDR1 LGHDT, CDR2 YNNKEL (reference sequence). The CDR3 consists of 14 residues.

The CDR3 DNA sequence: TGCGCCAGCAGCCTCGCAGCGGGGGGCCTCACAGATACGCAGTATTTT. It encodes CASSLAAGGLTDTQYF. The chain links TRBV5-1 to TRBJ2-3; TRBD2 matches at 9 bases. The CDR3 runs 16 residues. J was trimmed by 2 bases and V by 4 bases; bases with no gene match: 8. Per the germline V gene, CDR1 is SGHRS and CDR2 is YFSETQ. Based on the CDR3 plus reference TRBV5-1 and TRBJ2-3, the full variable domain is KAGVTQTPRYLIKTRGQQVTLSCSPISGHRSVSWYQQTPGQGLQFLFEYFSETQRNKGNFPGRFSGRQFSNSRSEMNVSTLELGDSALYLCASSLAAGGLTDTQYFGPGTRLTVL.

Only a few counts were recorded for this clone. The chain carries TRBV7-2 and TRBJ1-3; D unclear. The germline V and J ends were trimmed by 4 bases and 4 bases, with 17 bases remaining between them. Germline loops: CDR1 SGHTA, CDR2 FQGNSA. CDR3 length: 16 residues. Written as DNA, the CDR3 is TGTGCCAGCAGCTCCGGGGTGCAGGCAAGCGGAAACACCATATATTTT. Protein: CASSSGVQASGNTIYF. The variable domain in full, completed from reference TRBV7-2 and TRBJ1-3, reads GAGVSQSPSNKVTEKGKDVELRCDPISGHTALYWYRQSLGQGLEFLIYFQGNSAPDKSGLPSDRFSAERTGGSVSTLTIQRTQQEDSAVYLCASSSGVQASGNTIYFGEGSWLTVV.

The DNA of the CDR3 is TGTGCCAGCAGCTTAAGGACGGTTAACTATGGCTACACCTTC. Translating it yields CASSLRTVNYGYTF. The chain recombines TRBV7-9 with TRBJ1-2; D not resolved. Germline V gene lookup returns CDR1 SEHNR and CDR2 FQNEAQ (reference sequence). Trimming removed 2 bases at V and 1 base at J, with 8 bases between. There are 14 residues in the CDR3.

The CDR3 DNA reads TGTGCCACCAGCAGAGAACAGGGGAGTTTTGGCTACACCTTC. It is translated as CATSREQGSFGYTF. The chain couples TRBV15 to TRBJ1-2, with 7 positions matching TRBD1. This CDR3 region has 14 residues. Germline CDR1 LNHNV, CDR2 YYDKDF (reference sequence). Trimming at V came to 0 bases and at J to 7 bases, leaving 5 bases not matched to a gene.

The chain uses TRBV24-1 and TRBJ2-2; TRBD1 agrees at 8 bases. Germline V CDR1 and CDR2: KGHDR, SFDVKD. The CDR3 runs 16 residues. J gave up 3 bases and V 4 bases, and 6 bases lay outside the gene matches. CDR3 protein: CATSDPTGEDTGELFF. In DNA, the CDR3 is TGTGCCACCAGTGACCCGACAGGGGAGGACACCGGGGAGCTGTTTTTT.

The V and J genes are TRBV6-5 and TRBJ1-5; TRBD1 is a possible D gene (5 bases). V lost 10 bases and J 2 bases, leaving 12 bases between the germline ends. There are 13 residues in the CDR3. Germline V gives CDR1 MNHEY, CDR2 SVGAGI. CDR3 residues: CATQRDGNQPQHF. The CDR3 DNA reads as TGTGCCACCCAACGGGACGGCAATCAGCCCCAGCATTTT.

This chain uses TRBV11-3 with TRBJ2-3; 9 bases are shared with TRBD2. CDR3 length: 16 residues. V lost 5 bases, J lost 0 bases, and 6 bases stayed unmatched. Germline V gene data show CDR1 as SGHNT and CDR2 as YENEEA. The CDR3, as DNA: TGTGCCAGCAGCCGGACTAGCGCGACTAGCACAGATACGCAGTATTTT. Its translation: CASSRTSATSTDTQYF.

This clone was found once. V usage is TRBV18 and J usage is TRBJ2-7, with 8 bases lining up with TRBD1. Germline CDR1 and CDR2: KGHSH and LQKENI. The CDR3 consists of 17 residues. Trimming removed 3 bases from V and 0 bases from J; junction bases left unmatched: 10. The CDR3 region has the DNA TGTGCCAGCTCACCCCTATTTGGACAGGGTAACTCCTACGAGCAGTACTTC. This encodes CASSPLFGQGNSYEQYF. Based on the CDR3 plus reference TRBV18 and TRBJ2-7, the full variable domain is NAGVMQNPRHLVRRRGQEARLRCSPMKGHSHVYWYRQLPEEGLKFMVYLQKENIIDESGMPKERFSAEFPKEGPSILRIQQVVRGDSAAYFCASSPLFGQGNSYEQYFGPGTRLTVT.